Each of the 7 T cell receptor beta chains below was sequenced from the same sample in a study of CD8 T cells in ankylosing spondylitis (dated by TCRdb to 2017 to 2019). The library came from 5' RACE. TCRdb records Illumina HiSeq 2500 as the sequencer. TCRdb reran the public reads through fastp at Q25 and MiXCR, keeping productive beta chains. Duplicate CDR3 protein sequences are folded into a single record with the most common DNA and genes. In this sample the table shows 50,000 to 70,000 distinct CDR3 sequences, about 6% of which occur a single time. The top ten clonotypes cover approximately 5% of the sample. Sequencing was performed on synovial fluid, either unsorted or a sorted T cell fraction (not recorded which). These receptors were obtained from a male donor with ankylosing spondylitis.

This clonotype was observed many times. The chain uses TRBV4-2 and TRBJ2-5; no firm D call. The CDR3 covers 15 residues. The V gene lost 1 base and the J gene lost 0 bases, with 9 bases spanning the gap. The V gene's germline CDR1 is LGHNA and CDR2 YNFKEQ. This CDR3 is CASSQVGRYQETQYF. In nucleotides, the CDR3 is TGTGCCAGCAGCCAAGTCGGACGTTACCAAGAGACCCAGTACTTC.

This clonotype was detected many times. The V gene is TRBV7-9, the J gene TRBJ1-4; D is uncertain. The germline V gene encodes CDR1 SEHNR and CDR2 FQNEAQ (reference sequence). V was cut by 1 base and J by 13 bases, with 10 bases left in between. The CDR3 extends over 12 amino acids. CDR3 in DNA: TGTGCCAGCAGCTTAGGTGACTTGGGACTGTTTTTT. It yields the protein CASSLGDLGLFF.

This clonotype has ten or more counts. As DNA, the CDR3 is TGCAGCGTTGAAGTACTAGCACCCTACGAGCAGTACTTC. It is translated as CSVEVLAPYEQYF. The V and J genes are TRBV29-1 and TRBJ2-7; possible D gene TRBD2, 6 bases. V lost 1 base and J lost 2, with 9 bases in between. The CDR3 contains 13 residues. CDR1 and CDR2 from the germline V gene are SQVTM and ANQGSEA.

This clonotype was seen a few times. The DNA for the CDR3 is TGTGCCAGCAGTTCCCCGGCAGGGGTAAACTATGGCTACACCTTC. The encoded protein is CASSSPAGVNYGYTF. The gene calls are TRBV28 and TRBJ1-2, with a weak D call TRBD1 (6 bases). Trimming pared 4 bases from V and 2 bases from J, leaving 14 bases between. CDR1 MDHEN and CDR2 SYDVKM come from the germline V gene. The CDR3 is 15 amino acids.

This clonotype came up many times. V and J are TRBV11-2 and TRBJ2-2; 8 bases are a match to TRBD1. The germline CDR1 and CDR2 sequences are SGHAT and FQNNGV. V was clipped by 5 bases and J by 4 bases; unmatched bases: 9. CDR3 size: 16 residues. CDR3 sequence reads: CASSRDRGGSTGELFF. The CDR3 DNA reads as TGTGCCAGCAGCCGAGACAGGGGTGGGTCCACCGGGGAGCTGTTTTTT.

This clonotype was seen repeatedly, ten times or more. The V call is TRBV15, the J call TRBJ1-1; 8 bases match TRBD1. J was trimmed by 4 bases and V by 2 bases; bases with no gene match: 6. CDR1 is LNHNV and CDR2 is YYDKDF in the germline V gene (reference sequence). This CDR3 has 15 amino acids. The CDR3: CATSRPTGVGTEAFF. In DNA, the CDR3 is TGTGCCACCAGCAGACCGACAGGGGTGGGCACTGAAGCTTTCTTT.

At least ten counts were recorded for this clonotype. The gene calls are TRBV6-1 and TRBJ1-1; D gene ambiguous. This CDR3 region has 13 residues. Germline assignment: CDR1 MNHNS and CDR2 SASEGT. With 5 bases removed from V and 6 bases from J, the gap between germline ends came to 13 bases. CDR3 residues: CASSRIQRAEAFF. Written as DNA, the CDR3 is TGTGCCAGCAGTAGAATCCAGAGGGCTGAAGCTTTCTTT.